This TCR beta chain was obtained from a study of CD8+CD57+ T cells in acquired aplastic anemia. Selection for sequencing was limited to patients who had shown CD8+CD57+ cell expansion by flow cytometry. A severe acquired aplastic anemia diagnosis applied to all patients. The template for TCR beta VDJ and CDR3 sequence profiling was genomic DNA. From the reads, TCRdb called clonotypes with MiXCR, one entry per CDR3 protein. The table records over 150,000 distinct CDR3 sequences, about 64% of them present only once. Trimming removed 5 bases from V and 4 bases from J, with 14 bases in between. This CDR3 has 14 residues. Germline-derived CDR1 and CDR2 are SGHTA and FQGNSA.

The V gene is TRBV7-2, the J gene TRBJ1-2, with D uncertain. Sequencing input: sorted CD4+, CD8+, or CD8+CD57+ T cells (not recorded which) from PBMCs. The clonotype originates from a human donor with aplastic anemia. Here the CDR3 reads CASSMGLDPYGYTF. In DNA, the CDR3 is TGTGCCAGCAGCATGGGGTTGGATCCCTATGGCTACACCTTC.